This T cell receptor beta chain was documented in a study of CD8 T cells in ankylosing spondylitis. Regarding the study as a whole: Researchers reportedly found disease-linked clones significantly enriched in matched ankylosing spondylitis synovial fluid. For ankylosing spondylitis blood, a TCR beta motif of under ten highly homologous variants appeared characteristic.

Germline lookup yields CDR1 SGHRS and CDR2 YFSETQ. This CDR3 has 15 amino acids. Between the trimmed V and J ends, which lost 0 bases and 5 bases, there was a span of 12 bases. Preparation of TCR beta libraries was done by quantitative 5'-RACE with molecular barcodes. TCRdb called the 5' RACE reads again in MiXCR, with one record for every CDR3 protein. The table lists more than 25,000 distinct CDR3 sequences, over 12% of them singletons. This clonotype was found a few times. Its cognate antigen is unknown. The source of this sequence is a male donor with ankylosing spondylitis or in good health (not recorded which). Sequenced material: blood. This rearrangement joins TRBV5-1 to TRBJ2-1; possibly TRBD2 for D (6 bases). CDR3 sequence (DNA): TGCGCCAGCAGCTTGGTGGCGGGGACCCACAATGAGCAGTTCTTC. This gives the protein CASSLVAGTHNEQFF.